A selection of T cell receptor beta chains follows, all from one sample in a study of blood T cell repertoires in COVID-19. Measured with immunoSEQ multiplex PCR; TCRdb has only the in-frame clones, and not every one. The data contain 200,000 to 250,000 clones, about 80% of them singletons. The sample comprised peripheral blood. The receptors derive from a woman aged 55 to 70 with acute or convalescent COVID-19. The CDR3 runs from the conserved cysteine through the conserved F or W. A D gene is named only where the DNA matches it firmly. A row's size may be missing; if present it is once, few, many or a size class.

CDR3 protein: CASSLLTGGFTEAFF
CDR3 DNA: TGCGCCAGCAGCTTGCTCACAGGGGGCTTTACTGAAGCTTTCTTT
J gene: TRBJ1-1
D gene: TRBD1
clone size: .
V gene: TRBV5-1

CDR3 protein: CASTGRIYNEQFF
CDR3 DNA: TGTGCCAGTACAGGGAGAATATACAATGAGCAGTTCTTC
J gene: TRBJ2-1
D gene: .
clone size: once
V gene: TRBV12-3/TRBV12-4

CDR3 protein: CASSLQGARETQYF
CDR3 DNA: TGCGCCAGCAGCTTGCAGGGGGCGCGGGAGACCCAGTACTTC
J gene: TRBJ2-5
D gene: TRBD1
clone size: .
V gene: TRBV5-1

CDR3 protein: CASSFGPGVAGGQNEQFF
CDR3 DNA: TGTGCCAGCAGCTTCGGACCCGGGGTAGCGGGGGGGCAGAATGAGCAGTTCTTC
J gene: TRBJ2-1
D gene: TRBD2
clone size: .
V gene: TRBV13

CDR3 protein: CASSLKGATGGSYGYTF
CDR3 DNA: TGTGCCAGCAGCTTAAAAGGCGCGACAGGGGGTTCATATGGCTACACCTTC
J gene: TRBJ1-2
D gene: TRBD1
clone size: .
V gene: TRBV7-2

CDR3 protein: CASSGQGSQPFF
CDR3 DNA: TGTGCCAGCAGTGGACAGGGGTCTCAACCTTTCTTT
J gene: TRBJ1-1
D gene: TRBD1
clone size: few
V gene: TRBV2

CDR3 protein: CASSQDRGGYYEQYF
CDR3 DNA: TGTGCCAGCAGCCAGGACAGGGGAGGATACTACGAGCAGTACTTC
J gene: TRBJ2-7
D gene: TRBD1
clone size: .
V gene: TRBV13

CDR3 protein: CASNLQGFRNTIYF
CDR3 DNA: TGTGCCAGCAACTTACAGGGGTTCAGAAACACCATATATTTT
J gene: TRBJ1-3
D gene: TRBD1
clone size: .
V gene: TRBV5-6

CDR3 protein: CASSLGTGNTGELFF
CDR3 DNA: TGCGCCAGCAGCTTGGGTACAGGGAACACCGGGGAGCTGTTTTTT
J gene: TRBJ2-2
D gene: .
clone size: .
V gene: TRBV5-1

CDR3 protein: CASSQHNGAGELFF
CDR3 DNA: TGTGCCAGCAGCCAACACAACGGAGCCGGGGAGCTGTTTTTT
J gene: TRBJ2-2
D gene: .
clone size: .
V gene: TRBV3-1/TRBV3-2

CDR3 protein: CASSLSQGAGELFF
CDR3 DNA: TGTGCCAGCAGCTTGTCACAGGGCGCTGGGGAGCTGTTTTTT
J gene: TRBJ2-2
D gene: .
clone size: .
V gene: TRBV5-4

CDR3 protein: CASSFQGNYGYTF
CDR3 DNA: TGTGCCAGCAGCTTTCAGGGGAACTATGGCTACACCTTC
J gene: TRBJ1-2
D gene: .
clone size: .
V gene: TRBV5-4

CDR3 protein: CASSFEGAGYNEQFF
CDR3 DNA: TGTGCCAGCAGTTTCGAGGGGGCGGGTTACAATGAGCAGTTCTTC
J gene: TRBJ2-1
D gene: TRBD1
clone size: many
V gene: TRBV6-6

CDR3 protein: CAWNLGTSGGGRTGELFF
CDR3 DNA: TGTGCCTGGAACCTGGGGACTAGCGGGGGAGGAAGAACCGGGGAGCTGTTTTTT
J gene: TRBJ2-2
D gene: TRBD2
clone size: .
V gene: TRBV30

CDR3 protein: CASSFVGSRMNTEAFF
CDR3 DNA: TGTGCCAGCAGCTTTGTCGGGAGTCGTATGAACACTGAAGCTTTCTTT
J gene: TRBJ1-1
D gene: .
clone size: .
V gene: TRBV12-1

CDR3 protein: CASTTGGFSYNEQFF
CDR3 DNA: TGCGCCAGCACCACAGGGGGGTTCTCCTACAATGAGCAGTTCTTC
J gene: TRBJ2-1
D gene: TRBD1
clone size: .
V gene: TRBV4-1

CDR3 protein: CASSISRSNTEAFF
CDR3 DNA: TGTGCCAGTAGTATATCCAGGTCAAACACTGAAGCTTTCTTT
J gene: TRBJ1-1
D gene: .
clone size: .
V gene: TRBV19

CDR3 protein: CASSPLSSGVANNQYF
CDR3 DNA: TGTGCCAGCTCACCATTGAGTTCAGGTGTAGCGAACAATCAGTACTTC
J gene: TRBJ2-4
D gene: .
clone size: .
V gene: TRBV18

CDR3 protein: CASSPGTSVGAYNEQFF
CDR3 DNA: TGTGCCAGCAGCCCCGGGACTAGCGTCGGAGCCTACAATGAGCAGTTCTTC
J gene: TRBJ2-1
D gene: TRBD2
clone size: few
V gene: TRBV7-9

CDR3 protein: CASSLGGYNEQFF
CDR3 DNA: TGTGCCAGCAGTTTGGGGGGTTACAATGAGCAGTTCTTC
J gene: TRBJ2-1
D gene: .
clone size: .
V gene: TRBV27

CDR3 protein: CASSVGWQNYGYTF
CDR3 DNA: TGTGCCAGCAGCGTAGGGTGGCAAAACTATGGCTACACCTTC
J gene: TRBJ1-2
D gene: .
clone size: .
V gene: TRBV9

CDR3 protein: CASSIPLGGGSYEQYF
CDR3 DNA: TGTGCCAGCAGTATACCCCTTGGCGGGGGGAGTTACGAGCAGTACTTC
J gene: TRBJ2-7
D gene: TRBD2
clone size: .
V gene: TRBV28

CDR3 protein: CASSTRKTGGYGYTF
CDR3 DNA: TGTGCCAGCAGCACCCGTAAGACAGGGGGCTATGGCTACACCTTC
J gene: TRBJ1-2
D gene: TRBD1
clone size: .
V gene: TRBV5-6

CDR3 protein: CASSQGGNQPQHF
CDR3 DNA: TGTGCCAGCAGCCAAGGAGGCAATCAGCCCCAGCATTTT
J gene: TRBJ1-5
D gene: .
clone size: .
V gene: TRBV16

CDR3 protein: CASSQSTGRGNTEAFF
CDR3 DNA: TGTGCCAGCAGCCAATCAACAGGGAGAGGGAACACTGAAGCTTTCTTT
J gene: TRBJ1-1
D gene: .
clone size: .
V gene: TRBV4-2

CDR3 protein: CASSLGRGPGSPLHF
CDR3 DNA: TGTGCCAGCAGTTTGGGCAGGGGCCCGGGTTCACCCCTCCACTTT
J gene: TRBJ1-6
D gene: .
clone size: .
V gene: TRBV28

CDR3 protein: CASSGNDSLYEQYF
CDR3 DNA: TGCGCCAGCAGCGGCAACGACAGTCTCTACGAGCAGTACTTC
J gene: TRBJ2-7
D gene: .
clone size: .
V gene: TRBV5-1

CDR3 protein: CASSGDRGSYNEQFF
CDR3 DNA: TGTGCCAGCAGCGGGGACAGGGGGTCGTACAATGAGCAGTTCTTC
J gene: TRBJ2-1
D gene: TRBD1
clone size: .
V gene: TRBV7-2

CDR3 protein: CASSYVLGGGIYNEQFF
CDR3 DNA: TGTGCCAGCAGTTACGTTCTTGGAGGGGGCATTTACAATGAGCAGTTCTTC
J gene: TRBJ2-1
D gene: .
clone size: .
V gene: TRBV6-2/TRBV6-3

CDR3 protein: CASSIETGLNSPLHF
CDR3 DNA: TGTGCCAGCAGCATAGAGACAGGGTTGAATTCACCCCTCCACTTT
J gene: TRBJ1-6
D gene: TRBD1
clone size: .
V gene: TRBV9

CDR3 protein: CASNRGTEAFF
CDR3 DNA: TGTGCCAGTAACAGGGGTACTGAAGCTTTCTTT
J gene: TRBJ1-1
D gene: TRBD1
clone size: .
V gene: TRBV19

CDR3 protein: CASSWTREANSPLHF
CDR3 DNA: TGTGCCAGCAGTTGGACCAGGGAGGCTAATTCACCCCTCCACTTT
J gene: TRBJ1-6
D gene: .
clone size: .
V gene: TRBV6-5